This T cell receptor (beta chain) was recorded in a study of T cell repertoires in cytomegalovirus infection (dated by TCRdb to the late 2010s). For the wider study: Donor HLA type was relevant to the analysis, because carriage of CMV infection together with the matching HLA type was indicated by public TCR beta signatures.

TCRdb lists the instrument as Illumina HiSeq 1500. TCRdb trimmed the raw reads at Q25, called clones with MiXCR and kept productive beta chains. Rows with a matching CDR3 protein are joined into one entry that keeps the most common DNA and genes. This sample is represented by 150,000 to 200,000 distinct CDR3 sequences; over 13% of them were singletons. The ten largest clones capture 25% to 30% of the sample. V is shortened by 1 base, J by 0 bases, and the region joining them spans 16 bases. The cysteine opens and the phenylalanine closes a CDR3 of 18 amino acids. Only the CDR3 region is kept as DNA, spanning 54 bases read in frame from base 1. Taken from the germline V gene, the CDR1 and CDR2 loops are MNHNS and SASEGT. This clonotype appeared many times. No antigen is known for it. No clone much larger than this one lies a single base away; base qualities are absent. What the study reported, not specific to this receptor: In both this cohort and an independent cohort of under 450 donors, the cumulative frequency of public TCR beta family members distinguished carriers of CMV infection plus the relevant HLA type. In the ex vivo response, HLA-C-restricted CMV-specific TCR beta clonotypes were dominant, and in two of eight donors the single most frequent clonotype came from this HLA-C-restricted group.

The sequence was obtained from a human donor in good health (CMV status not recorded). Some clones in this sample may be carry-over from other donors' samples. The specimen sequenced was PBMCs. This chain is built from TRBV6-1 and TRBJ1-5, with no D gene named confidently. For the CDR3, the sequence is CASSEGFPLTHSNQPQHF. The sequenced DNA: TGTGCCAGCAGTGAAGGGTTTCCTTTAACCCATAGCAATCAGCCCCAGCATTTT.